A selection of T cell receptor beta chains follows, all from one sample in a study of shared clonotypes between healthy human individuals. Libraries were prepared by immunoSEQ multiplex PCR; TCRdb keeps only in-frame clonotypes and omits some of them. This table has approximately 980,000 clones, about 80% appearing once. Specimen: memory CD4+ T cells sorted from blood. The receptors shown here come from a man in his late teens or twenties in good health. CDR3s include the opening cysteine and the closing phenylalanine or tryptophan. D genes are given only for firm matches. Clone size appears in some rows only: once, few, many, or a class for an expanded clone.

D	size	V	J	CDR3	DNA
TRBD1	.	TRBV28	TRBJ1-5	CASSPGTGGGQPQHF	TGTGCCAGCAGTCCGGGGACAGGGGGCGGCCAGCCCCAGCATTTT
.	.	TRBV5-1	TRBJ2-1	CASRGGWEGAREQFF	TGCGCCAGCAGAGGAGGGTGGGAAGGGGCTCGCGAGCAGTTCTTC
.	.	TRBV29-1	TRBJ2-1	CSVENERVYNEQFF	TGCAGCGTTGAGAATGAAAGGGTTTACAATGAGCAGTTCTTC
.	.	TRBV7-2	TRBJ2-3	CASSLELRGTHTQYF	TGTGCCAGCAGCTTAGAATTGCGGGGTACCCATACGCAGTATTTT
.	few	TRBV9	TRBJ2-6	CASSVGGANVLTF	TGTGCCAGCAGCGTAGGGGGGGCCAACGTCCTGACTTTC
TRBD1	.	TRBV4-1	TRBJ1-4	CASSHKPGQGVEKLFF	TGCGCCAGCAGCCATAAACCGGGACAGGGGGTTGAAAAACTGTTTTTT
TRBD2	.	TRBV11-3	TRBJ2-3	CASSQREGPQVTQYF	TGTGCCAGCAGCCAGCGGGAGGGCCCTCAAGTTACGCAGTATTTT
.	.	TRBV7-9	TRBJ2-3	CASSLGSGGLTQYF	TGTGCCAGCAGCTTAGGGAGTGGGGGCCTAACGCAGTATTTT
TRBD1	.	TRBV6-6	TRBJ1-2	CASSYRDSPNYGYTF	TGTGCCAGCAGTTACCGGGACAGCCCTAACTATGGCTACACCTTC
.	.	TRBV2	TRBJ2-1	CASQTGTAYNEQFF	TGTGCCAGCCAAACCGGGACGGCGTACAATGAGCAGTTCTTC
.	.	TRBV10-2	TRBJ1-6	CASSESVRGDSPLHF	TGCGCCAGCAGTGAGTCAGTCAGGGGTGATTCACCCCTCCACTTT
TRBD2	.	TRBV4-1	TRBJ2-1	CASSLEWLAVTEQFF	TGCGCCAGCAGCCTTGAATGGCTAGCGGTGACTGAGCAGTTCTTC
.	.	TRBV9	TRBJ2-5	CASSVVQQGGTQYF	TGTGCCAGCAGCGTAGTCCAGCAGGGGGGGACCCAGTACTTC
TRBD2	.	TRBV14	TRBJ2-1	CASSQRLLAGYNEQFF	TGTGCCAGCAGCCAGCGGCTTCTAGCGGGGTACAATGAGCAGTTCTTC
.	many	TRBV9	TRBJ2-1	CASSAGTSPYNEQFF	TGTGCCAGCAGTGCCGGGACATCTCCTTACAATGAGCAGTTCTTC
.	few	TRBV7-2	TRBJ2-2	CASSPGLAGTGELFF	TGTGCCAGCAGCCCGGGGCTAGCTGGGACCGGGGAGCTGTTTTTT
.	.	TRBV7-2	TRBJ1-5	CASSLYQGSNQPQHF	TGTGCCAGCAGCTTATACCAGGGAAGCAATCAGCCCCAGCATTTT
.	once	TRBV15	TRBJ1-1	CATSTAGGAAFF	TGTGCCACCAGCACCGCGGGGGGCGCGGCTTTCTTT
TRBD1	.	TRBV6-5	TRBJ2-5	CASSGGETQYF	TGTGCCAGCTCAGGGGGAGAGACCCAGTACTTC
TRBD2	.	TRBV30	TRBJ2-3	CAWLGGTSGRNTQYF	TGTGCCTGGTTGGGGGGGACTAGCGGGAGAAATACGCAGTATTTT
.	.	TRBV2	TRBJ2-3	CASSENTDTQYF	TGTGCCAGCAGTGAAAATACAGATACGCAGTATTTT
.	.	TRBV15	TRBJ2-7	CATSRTTFRRDEQYF	TGTGCCACCAGCAGAACCACCTTCCGGAGAGACGAGCAGTACTTC
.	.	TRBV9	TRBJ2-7	CASSPQSISYEQYF	TGTGCCAGCAGCCCCCAAAGCATATCCTACGAGCAGTACTTC
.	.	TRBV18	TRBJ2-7	CASSRGSYEQYF	TGTGCCAGCTCACGGGGCTCCTACGAGCAGTACTTC
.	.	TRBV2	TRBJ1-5	CASSEWGGIGQPQHF	TGTGCCAGCAGTGAATGGGGGGGAATCGGGCAGCCCCAGCATTTT
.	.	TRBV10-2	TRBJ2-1	CASSTDRGLVDGVEQFF	TGCGCCAGCAGTACAGACAGGGGACTAGTAGACGGGGTGGAGCAGTTCTTC
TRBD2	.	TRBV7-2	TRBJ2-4	CASSSSGAGGSWAKNIQYF	TGTGCCAGCAGCTCCTCTGGAGCGGGAGGTTCCTGGGCCAAAAACATTCAGTACTTC
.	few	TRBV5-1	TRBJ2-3	CASSLLDRRPSTDTQYF	TGCGCCAGCAGCTTGTTAGATAGGCGGCCCAGCACAGATACGCAGTATTTT
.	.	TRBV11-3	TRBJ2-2	CASSLGGDTGELFF	TGTGCCAGCTCCCTGGGTGGGGACACCGGGGAGCTGTTTTTT
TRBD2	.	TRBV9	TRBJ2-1	CASSVSGRAGYNEQFF	TGTGCCAGCAGCGTGAGCGGGAGGGCGGGGTACAATGAGCAGTTCTTC
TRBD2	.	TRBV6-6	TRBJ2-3	CASSPEGRGNTQYF	TGTGCCAGCAGCCCCGAGGGGCGGGGGAATACGCAGTATTTT
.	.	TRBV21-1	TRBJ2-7	CAGLGSPNYEQYF	TGTGCCGGTTTGGGCAGCCCGAACTACGAGCAGTACTTC
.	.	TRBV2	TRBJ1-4	CASSVVVGDGLFF	TGTGCCAGCAGTGTGGTCGTGGGTGATGGACTGTTTTTT
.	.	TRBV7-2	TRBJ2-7	CASSFRSSYEQYF	TGTGCCAGCAGCTTTCGAAGCTCCTACGAGCAGTACTTC
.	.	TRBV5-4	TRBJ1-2	CASSLVAGSGYGYTF	TGTGCCAGCAGCTTGGTGGCAGGGAGTGGCTATGGCTACACCTTC
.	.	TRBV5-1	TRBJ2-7	CASSLAGGTGTYEQYF	TGCGCCAGCAGCTTGGCCGGCGGGACGGGGACCTACGAGCAGTACTTC
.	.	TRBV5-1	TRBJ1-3	CASSQEGPGAGNTIYF	TGCGCCAGCAGTCAGGAGGGCCCAGGGGCCGGAAACACCATATATTTT
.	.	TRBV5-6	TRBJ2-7	CASSANYEQYF	TGTGCCAGCAGCGCGAACTACGAGCAGTACTTC
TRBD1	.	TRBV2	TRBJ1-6	CASRQGYGNSPLHF	TGTGCCAGTCGACAGGGGTACGGTAATTCACCCCTCCACTTT
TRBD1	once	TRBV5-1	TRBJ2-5	CASSIDMTGVETQYF	TGCGCCAGCAGCATCGACATGACAGGGGTAGAGACCCAGTACTTC
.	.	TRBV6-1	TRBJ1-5	CASSAVGGNQPQHF	TGTGCCAGCAGTGCCGTCGGGGGCAATCAGCCCCAGCATTTT
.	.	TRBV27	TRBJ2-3	CASSSRGHTDTQYF	TGTGCCAGCAGTTCCCGGGGCCACACAGATACGCAGTATTTT
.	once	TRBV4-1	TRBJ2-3	CASSQDGSSTDTQYF	TGCGCCAGCAGCCAAGACGGCAGTAGCACAGATACGCAGTATTTT
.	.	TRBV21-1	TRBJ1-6	CASSKAPRANSPLHF	TGTGCCAGCAGCAAGGCCCCACGGGCTAATTCACCCCTCCACTTT
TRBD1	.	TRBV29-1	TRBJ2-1	CSVGQVSYNEQFF	TGCAGCGTCGGACAGGTTTCCTACAATGAGCAGTTCTTC
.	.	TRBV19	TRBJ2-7	CASSPRTDSYEQYF	TGTGCCAGTAGTCCTAGGACAGACTCCTACGAGCAGTACTTC
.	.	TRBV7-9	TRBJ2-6	CASTLSGANVLTF	TGTGCCAGCACCCTCTCTGGGGCCAACGTCCTGACTTTC
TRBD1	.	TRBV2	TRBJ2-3	CASSGQGATDTQYF	TGTGCCAGCAGTGGACAGGGGGCGACAGATACGCAGTATTTT
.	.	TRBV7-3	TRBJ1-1	CASSPGMNTEAFF	TGTGCCAGCAGCCCAGGAATGAACACTGAAGCTTTCTTT
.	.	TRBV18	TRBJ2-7	CASSPGQTSEQYF	TGTGCCAGCTCACCGGGCCAAACGAGCGAGCAGTACTTC
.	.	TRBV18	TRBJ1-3	CASSPQGNTIYF	TGTGCCAGCTCCCCGCAGGGAAACACCATATATTTT
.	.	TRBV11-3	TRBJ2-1	CASSLGGGSRGYEQFF	TGTGCCAGCAGCTTAGGAGGCGGGAGTAGGGGGTATGAGCAGTTCTTC
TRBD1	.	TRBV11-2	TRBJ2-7	CASSHWTGPEQYF	TGTGCCAGCAGCCATTGGACAGGCCCCGAGCAGTACTTC
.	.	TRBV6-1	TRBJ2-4	CASSEGLAKNIQYF	TGTGCCAGCAGTGAAGGGCTAGCCAAAAACATTCAGTACTTC
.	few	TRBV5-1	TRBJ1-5	CASSLLGDQPQHF	TGCGCCAGCAGCTTGCTGGGGGACCAGCCCCAGCATTTT
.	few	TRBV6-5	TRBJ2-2	CASSPQLGTTGELFF	TGTGCCAGCAGTCCCCAATTGGGGACTACCGGGGAGCTGTTTTTT
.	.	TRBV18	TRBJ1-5	CASSPAVGSNQPQHF	TGTGCCAGCTCACCAGCCGTAGGGAGCAATCAGCCCCAGCATTTT
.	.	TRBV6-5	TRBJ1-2	CASSYSRRGYGYTF	TGTGCCAGCAGTTATTCCCGCCGAGGCTATGGCTACACCTTC
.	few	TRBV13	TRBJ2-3	CASSLEEGVGTDTQYF	TGTGCCAGCAGCTTAGAAGAGGGAGTGGGGACAGATACGCAGTATTTT